This paragraph covers one T cell receptor beta chain sequence. The antigen remains unidentified. The data originate from a study of PD-L1 blockade in urothelial cancer. Study-level background: Prior regimens of chemotherapy numbered 0 to 3 per patient. A median of roughly 150,000 T cells was found in the blood samples. General study findings and limits: Larger 3-week expansion of tumor-associated blood clones was seen in durable-benefit patients. Prediction of better survival came from below-median pretreatment blood TCR clonality.

Data came from immunoSEQ multiplex PCR; TCRdb stores just in-frame clones and leaves some out. The table lists about 83,000 clones, roughly nine tenths of them singletons. V was shortened by 7 bases and J by 9 bases, with 22 bases between the two germline ends. The CDR3 loop spans 14 amino acids. Germline CDR1 and CDR2: SQVTM and ANQGSEA. The clonotype originates from a woman between 65 and 79 years old with urothelial cancer. V and J are TRBV29-1 and TRBJ2-4, with a weak D call TRBD1 (5 bases). The source material was PBMCs, sampled around atezolizumab (anti-PD-L1) treatment. The CDR3 is CSAFGSGSYGIQYF. In nucleotides, the CDR3 is TGCAGCGCCTTCGGGTCAGGGTCATATGGCATTCAGTACTTC.